One and the same sample provided the 4 T cell receptor beta chains below, sequenced in a study of cytomegalovirus exposure and HLA in healthy donors. Primers: 60 Vbeta forward and 13 Jbeta reverse. The method was immunoSEQ multiplex PCR; TCRdb's version includes in-frame clones alone and lacks a portion of them. The profile shows some 200,000 clones, about 74% of them singletons. The specimen was PBMCs. The receptors come from a man aged 40-49 years in good health and CMV-seronegative.

A few counts support this clone. The J gene is TRBJ1-2, the V gene TRBV29-1, with D unresolved. Germline values: CDR1 SQVTM, CDR2 ANQGSEA. The CDR3 sequence is 14 residues long. V dropped 1 base and J dropped 4 bases, with 13 bases sitting between them. The CDR3 loop is CSVEGGKRSYGYTF. In nucleotides, the CDR3 is TGCAGCGTTGAAGGCGGGAAGAGAAGCTATGGCTACACCTTC.

This clone was detected only once. V and J are TRBV7-2 and TRBJ2-5, with a tentative D call TRBD1 (5 bases). Trimming left V 3 bases short and J 1 base short, with 12 bases between. The CDR3 extends over 15 amino acids. Germline-derived CDR1 and CDR2 are SGHTA and FQGNSA. CDR3 in amino acids: CASSFLTATQETQYF. The CDR3 DNA sequence: TGTGCCAGCAGCTTTTTGACAGCTACCCAAGAGACCCAGTACTTC.

J is TRBJ1-2 and V is TRBV5-4, with D tentatively TRBD1 (5 bases). The germline V gene has CDR1 SGHNT and CDR2 YYREEE (reference sequence). The V end lost 5 bases, the J end lost 8 bases, and 16 bases lay between the germline ends. The CDR3 has 13 amino acids. The CDR3 bases are TGTGCCAGCAGGTTTTCTGGGCCAGGGGGCTACACCTTC. Its protein is CASRFSGPGGYTF.

This chain links TRBV7-2 with TRBJ2-4, with 12 positions matching TRBD2. This CDR3 comprises 13 residues. V was clipped by 5 bases and J by 15 bases; unmatched bases: 8. Germline-derived CDR1 and CDR2 are SGHTA and FQGNSA. The CDR3 spells CASSLTTSGGGYF. CDR3 nucleotide sequence: TGTGCCAGCAGCCTAACGACTAGCGGGGGTGGGTACTTC. Full variable domain (remainder filled in from reference TRBV7-2 and TRBJ2-4): GAGVSQSPSNKVTEKGKDVELRCDPISGHTALYWYRQSLGQGLEFLIYFQGNSAPDKSGLPSDRFSAERTGGSVSTLTIQRTQQEDSAVYLCASSLTTSGGGYFGAGTRLSVL.